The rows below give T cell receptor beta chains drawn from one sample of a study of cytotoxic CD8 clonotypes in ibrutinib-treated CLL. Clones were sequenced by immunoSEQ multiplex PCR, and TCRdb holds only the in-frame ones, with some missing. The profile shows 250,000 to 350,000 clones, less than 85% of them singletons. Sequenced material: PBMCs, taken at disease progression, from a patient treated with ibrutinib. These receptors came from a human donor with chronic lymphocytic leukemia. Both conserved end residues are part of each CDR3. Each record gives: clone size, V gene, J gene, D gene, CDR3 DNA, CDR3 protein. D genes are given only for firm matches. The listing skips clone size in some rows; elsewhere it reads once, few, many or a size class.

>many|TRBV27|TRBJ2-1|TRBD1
TGTGCCAGCAGTATGGGACAGGGGCCCGCTAATGAGCAGTTCTTC
CASSMGQGPANEQFF
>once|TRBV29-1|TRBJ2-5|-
TGCAGCGTTGAACTACCTCCTTCAGAGACCCAGTACTTC
CSVELPPSETQYF
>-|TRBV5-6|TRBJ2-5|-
TGTGCCAGCAGCAAGTCCGGGGTTTGGGAGACCCAGTACTTC
CASSKSGVWETQYF
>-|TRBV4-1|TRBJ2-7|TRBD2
TGCGCCAGCAGCCACAGACTAGCGGGGGTCTACGAGCAGTACTTC
CASSHRLAGVYEQYF
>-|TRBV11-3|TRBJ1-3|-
TGTGCCAGCAGCTTGGGATCTTTATCTGGAAACACCATATATTTT
CASSLGSLSGNTIYF
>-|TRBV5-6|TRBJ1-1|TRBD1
TGTGCCAGCAGCTTGGTGGACAGGGTTCCCATGAACACTGAAGCTTTCTTT
CASSLVDRVPMNTEAFF
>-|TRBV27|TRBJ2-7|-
TGTGCCAGCAGTTTATCCTACAGCTACGAGCAGTACTTC
CASSLSYSYEQYF
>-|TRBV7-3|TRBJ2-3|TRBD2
TGTGCCAGCAGCTTAACGGCGGGACTAGCGGGAGCAGATACGCAGTATTTT
CASSLTAGLAGADTQYF
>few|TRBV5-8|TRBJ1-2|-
TGTGCCAGCAGCCACAGGGTCGGCTACACCTTC
CASSHRVGYTF
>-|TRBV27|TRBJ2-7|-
TGTGCCAGCAGTTTAGGGGGACGGACCTACGAGCAGTACTTC
CASSLGGRTYEQYF
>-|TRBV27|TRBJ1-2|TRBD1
TGTGCCAGCAGTCCCTTAGGGACAGGCACCTCGGGCTACACCTTC
CASSPLGTGTSGYTF
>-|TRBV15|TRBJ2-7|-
TGTGCCACCAGCAGAAGGAGGGGTGTAGACGAGCAGTACTTC
CATSRRRGVDEQYF
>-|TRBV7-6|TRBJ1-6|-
TGTGCCAGCAGCCTAGAAGTTGATTCACCCCTCCACTTT
CASSLEVDSPLHF
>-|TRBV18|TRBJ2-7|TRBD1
TGTGCCAGCTCAGACAGGGGGCTAGGTGAGCAGTACTTC
CASSDRGLGEQYF
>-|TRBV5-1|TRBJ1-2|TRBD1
TGCGCCAGCAGCCTGGACAGGGCGAGAGGGCAAGGGGGGCTCTATGGCTACACCTTC
CASSLDRARGQGGLYGYTF
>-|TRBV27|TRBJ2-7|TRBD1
TGTGCCAGCAGTTACGGGACAGGAAGCTACGAGCAGTACTTC
CASSYGTGSYEQYF
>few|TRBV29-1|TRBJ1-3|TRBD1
TGCAGCGTTGACCCGGGACAGCCCTCTGGAAACACCATATATTTT
CSVDPGQPSGNTIYF
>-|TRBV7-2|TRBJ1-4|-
TGTGCCAGCAGCTTAGCCGGGGGCGTTGATGAAAAACTGTTTTTT
CASSLAGGVDEKLFF
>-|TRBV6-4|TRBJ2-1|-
TGTGCCAGCAGCGACAATGGGGACGCGGATGAGCAGTTCTTC
CASSDNGDADEQFF
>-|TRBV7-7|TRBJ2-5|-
TGTGCCAGCAGCTTAGTAGGATACGAGACCCAGTACTTC
CASSLVGYETQYF
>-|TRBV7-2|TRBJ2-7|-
TGTGCCAGCAGCTCCAGACAGACCTACGAGCAGTACTTC
CASSSRQTYEQYF
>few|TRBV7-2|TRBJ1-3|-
TGTGCCAGCAGCTCCCGAGAGGGACCCTTACGCTCTGGAAACACCATATATTTT
CASSSREGPLRSGNTIYF
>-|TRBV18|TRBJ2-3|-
TGTGCCAGCTCACTCCTGGGGGCCGCAGATACGCAGTATTTT
CASSLLGAADTQYF
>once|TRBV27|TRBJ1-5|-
TGTGGCCAGCATAACGGACTGACCGACCAGCCCCAGCATTTT
CGQHNGLTDQPQHF
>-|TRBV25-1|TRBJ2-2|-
TGTGCCAGCAGGAGAGATTCGAACACCGGGGAGCTGTTTTTT
CASRRDSNTGELFF
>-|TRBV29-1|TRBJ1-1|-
TGCAGCGGGATAAAGGGGAAGAACACTGAAGCTTTCTTT
CSGIKGKNTEAFF
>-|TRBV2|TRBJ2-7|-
TGTGCCAGCACTGAGGGGCCCACCTACTACGAGCAGTACTTC
CASTEGPTYYEQYF